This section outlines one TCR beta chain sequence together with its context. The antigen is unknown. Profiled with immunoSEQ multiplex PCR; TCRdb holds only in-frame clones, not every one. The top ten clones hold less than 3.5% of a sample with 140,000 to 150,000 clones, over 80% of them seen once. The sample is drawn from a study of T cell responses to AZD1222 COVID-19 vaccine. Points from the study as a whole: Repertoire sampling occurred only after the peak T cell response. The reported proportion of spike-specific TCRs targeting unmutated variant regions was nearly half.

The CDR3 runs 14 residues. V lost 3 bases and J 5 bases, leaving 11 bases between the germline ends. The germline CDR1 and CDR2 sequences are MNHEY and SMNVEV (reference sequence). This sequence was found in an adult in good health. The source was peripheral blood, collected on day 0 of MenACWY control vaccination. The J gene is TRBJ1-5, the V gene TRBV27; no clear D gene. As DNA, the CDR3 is TGTGCCAGCAGTTTTTCGGAGGACCATCAGCCCCAGCATTTT. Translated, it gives CASSFSEDHQPQHF.